This T cell receptor (beta chain) was recorded in a study of blood T cell repertoires in COVID-19 (dated by TCRdb to the early 2020s). Regarding the complete study: The collaborator samples originated in the United States, Italy and Spain and spanned the acute and convalescent phases of COVID-19. The material from the prospective study consisted of cDNA or gDNA derived from T cells, B-cell-depleted T cells, or PBMCs. Deeply sampled blood TCRbeta repertoires from subjects exposed to, actively infected with, or recovered from COVID-19 were included in the dataset. The repertoires were released in a freely available public database meant as a resource for research on the immune response to SARS-CoV-2. Samples were obtained from the ongoing ImmuneRACE study (first 160 participants) and from some 1,300 subjects provided by 6 global collaborators. The sample metadata nearly always contained a de-identified subject ID, COVID-19 status, age in years and sex. Where HLA class I and class II types were available, the types were taken from metadata supplied by the sample provider, not from assay-based typing.

In regard to this clone: It lacks a known antigen. Qualities for individual bases were not recorded, and no much larger clone is one base off.

Whole blood was collected in K2EDTA tubes by collaborating institutions according to the institutions' own protocols. For TCRbeta analysis, collaborators shipped samples in one of three forms: frozen whole blood, isolated PBMCs, or DNA extracted from either of those sample types. TCRbeta CDR3 regions were amplified from genomic DNA using the immunoSEQ Assay, a bias-controlled multiplex PCR. On the study's bioinformatics: Nucleated cell counts per sample were estimated from amplification of reference gene primers within the assay. To quantify the absolute abundance of each unique TCRbeta CDR3 rearrangement, sequence reads were collapsed and filtered. For each sample, productive Simpson clonality was calculated as the square root of Simpson's diversity index across productive rearrangements. TCRdb mirrors the immuneACCESS table, restricted to in-frame sequences. Some clones are absent from its copies; in checked studies, under half trace to an unresolved V gene, and the reason for the others is unknown. D and trimming were read from the DNA, whereas the V and J calls and clone size are those reported in that table. The sample table shows about 120,000 clones, and approximately 80% are seen once. In total, the top ten clones hold over 6.5% of the sample.

Study-wide conclusions, independent of this receptor: Clinical and demographic metadata were provided uncurated, with the amount varying by source and participant.

CDR1 and CDR2 are drawn from the germline V gene: SGHDT, YYEEEE. Measured from the cysteine to the phenylalanine, the CDR3 is 14 residues long. CDR3 DNA is the only sequence kept; it has 42 bases, read in frame from the first base. Relative to germline, V is 0 bases shorter and J is 6 bases shorter, with 9 bases between their ends. Sequencing was performed on peripheral blood. This receptor was taken from a human donor in a cohort sampled during active COVID-19. In this chain, TRBV5-6 is recombined with TRBJ1-4; there is no confident call for the D gene. DNA sequence: TGTGCCAGCAGCTTGGGAGGGATCGATGAAAAACTGTTTTTT. The translation is CASSLGGIDEKLFF.